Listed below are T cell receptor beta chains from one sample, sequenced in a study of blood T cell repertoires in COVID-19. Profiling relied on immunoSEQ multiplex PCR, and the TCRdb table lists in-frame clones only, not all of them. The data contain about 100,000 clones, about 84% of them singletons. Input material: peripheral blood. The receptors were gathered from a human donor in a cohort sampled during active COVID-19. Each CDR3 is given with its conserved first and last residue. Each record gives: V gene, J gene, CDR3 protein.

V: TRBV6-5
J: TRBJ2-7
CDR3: CAVSRGRSYEQYF

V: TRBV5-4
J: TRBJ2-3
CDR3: CASSLVSSVDTQYF

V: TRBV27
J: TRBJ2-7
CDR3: CASRAGTGSYEQYF

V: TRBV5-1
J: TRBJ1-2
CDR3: CASSTGLFYGYTF

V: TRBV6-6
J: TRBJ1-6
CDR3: CASSSATPPGSPLHF

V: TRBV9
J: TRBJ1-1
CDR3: CASSVAFGVGTEAFF

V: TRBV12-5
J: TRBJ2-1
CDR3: CASGLVAGAYNEQFF

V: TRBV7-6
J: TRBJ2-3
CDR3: CASSLAIGGVADTQYF

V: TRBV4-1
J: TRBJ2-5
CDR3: CASSQELGRETQYF

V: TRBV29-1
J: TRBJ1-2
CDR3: CSVAGDGYTF

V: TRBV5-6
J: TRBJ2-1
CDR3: CASNYRVGEQFF

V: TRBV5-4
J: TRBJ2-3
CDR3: CASSLGLAGGYTQYF

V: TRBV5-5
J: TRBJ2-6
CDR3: CASSLLSGGTGANVLTF

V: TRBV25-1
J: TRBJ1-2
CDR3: CASSRGYGYTF

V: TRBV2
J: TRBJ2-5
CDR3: CASHISGGKETQYF

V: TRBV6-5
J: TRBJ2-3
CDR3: CASSSLAGGADTQYF

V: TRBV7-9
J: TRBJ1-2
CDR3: CASRLTGRRANYGYTF

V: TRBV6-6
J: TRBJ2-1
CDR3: CASRPYYDEQFF

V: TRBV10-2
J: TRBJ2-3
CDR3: CASSGQGTDTQYF

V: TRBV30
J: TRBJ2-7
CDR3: CAWSPDSTYEQYF

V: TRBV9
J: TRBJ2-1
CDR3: CASSVSGSSYNEQFF

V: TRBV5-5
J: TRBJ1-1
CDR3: CASSLDPGTVPRAFF

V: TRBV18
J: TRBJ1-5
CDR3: CASSPEVGADQPQHF

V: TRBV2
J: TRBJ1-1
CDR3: CASSQRTSGTEAFF

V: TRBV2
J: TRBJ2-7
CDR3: CASQLVGIGEQYF

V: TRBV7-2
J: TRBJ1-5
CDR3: CASSLRTGSNQPQHF

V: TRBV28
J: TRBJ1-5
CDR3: CASSFQSNQPQHF

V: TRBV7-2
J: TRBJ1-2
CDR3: CASSGGVGTAETSYTF

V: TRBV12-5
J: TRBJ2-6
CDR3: CASGLRAGANVLTF

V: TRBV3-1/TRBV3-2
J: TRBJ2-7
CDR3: CASSLGSGGTYEQYF

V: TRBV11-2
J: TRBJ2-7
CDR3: CASSTTLAGGPLAQYF

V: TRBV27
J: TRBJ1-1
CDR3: CASSFRGTGIKNTEAFF

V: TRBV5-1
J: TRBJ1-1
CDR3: CASSLVPGGTTLNTEAFF

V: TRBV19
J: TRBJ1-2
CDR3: CASTPGQGGYGYTF

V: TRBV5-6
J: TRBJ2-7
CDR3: CASSYRQGEQYF

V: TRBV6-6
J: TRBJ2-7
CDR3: CASTRPPSYEQYF

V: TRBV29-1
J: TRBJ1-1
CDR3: CSVNRNTEAFF

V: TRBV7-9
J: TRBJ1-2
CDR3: CASSLAGVDYGYTF

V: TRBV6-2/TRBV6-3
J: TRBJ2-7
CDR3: CASSLRQAPEQYF

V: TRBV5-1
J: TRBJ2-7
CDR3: CASSPGLTSGSYEQYF

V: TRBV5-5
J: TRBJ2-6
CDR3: CASSSGDSGGANVLTF

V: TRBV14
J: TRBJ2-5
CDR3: CASTTASGPQYF

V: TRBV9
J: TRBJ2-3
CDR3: CASSVGGGDVTQYF

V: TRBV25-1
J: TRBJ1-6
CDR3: CASSEYDRYNSPLHF

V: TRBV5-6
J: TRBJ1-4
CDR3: CASSRPGESEKLFF

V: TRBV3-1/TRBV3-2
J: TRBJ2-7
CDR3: CASSQGRGQGSEF

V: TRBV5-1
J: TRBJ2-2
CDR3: CASSLWTSGRDSGELFF

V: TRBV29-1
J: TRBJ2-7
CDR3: CSVAGTAYEQYF

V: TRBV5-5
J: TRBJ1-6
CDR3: CASTYGQGSSPLHF

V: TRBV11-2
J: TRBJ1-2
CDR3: CASRPTGQHYGYTF

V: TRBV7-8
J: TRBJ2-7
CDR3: CASSLLFGTSRARQYF

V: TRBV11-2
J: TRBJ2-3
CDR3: CASSYQFTQYF

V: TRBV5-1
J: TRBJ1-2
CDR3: CASSLGGWVHNGYTF

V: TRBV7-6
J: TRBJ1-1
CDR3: CASSLGGLGMNTEAFF

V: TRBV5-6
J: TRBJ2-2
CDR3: CASGQYQGDTGELFF

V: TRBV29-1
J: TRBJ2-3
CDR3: CSVGRLGLAGADTQYF

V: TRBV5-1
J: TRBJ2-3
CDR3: CASSSGGTSGGAGTQYF